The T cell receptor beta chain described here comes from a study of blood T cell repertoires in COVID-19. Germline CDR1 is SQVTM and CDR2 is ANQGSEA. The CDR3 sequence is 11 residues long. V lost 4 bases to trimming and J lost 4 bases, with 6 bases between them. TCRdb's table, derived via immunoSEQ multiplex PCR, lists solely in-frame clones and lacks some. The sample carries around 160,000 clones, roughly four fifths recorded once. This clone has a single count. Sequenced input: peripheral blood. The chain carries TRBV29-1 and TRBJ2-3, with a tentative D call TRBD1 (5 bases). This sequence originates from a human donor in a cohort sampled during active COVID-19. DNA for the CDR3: TGCAGCGTTGCAGGGTCAGATACGCAGTATTTT. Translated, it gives CSVAGSDTQYF.